This T cell receptor (beta chain) was captured in a study of blood T cell repertoires in COVID-19 (dated by TCRdb to about 2020). Regarding the research as a whole: The collaborator samples originated in the United States, Italy and Spain and spanned the acute and convalescent phases of COVID-19. The repertoires were released in a freely available public database intended as a resource for research on the immune response to SARS-CoV-2. A de-identified subject ID, COVID-19 status, age in years and sex were almost always included in the sample metadata. The samples were drawn from two sources: the first 160 participants of the ongoing ImmuneRACE study, and fewer than 1,500 subjects contributed by 6 global collaborators. Where available, HLA class I and class II types were taken from metadata supplied by the sample provider and were not determined by assay-based typing. Deeply sampled blood TCRbeta repertoires from subjects exposed to, actively infected with, or recovered from COVID-19 were included in the dataset. The prospective study material was composed of cDNA or gDNA derived from T cells, B-cell-depleted T cells, or PBMCs.

General study outcomes and caveats: The quantity of clinical and demographic metadata differed by source and by participant and was supplied without curation.

The immunoSEQ Assay, a bias-controlled multiplex PCR, was used to amplify TCRbeta CDR3 regions from genomic DNA. Regarding the original processing steps: Within the assay, amplification of reference gene primers was used to estimate how many nucleated cells each sample contained. To quantify the absolute abundance of each unique TCRbeta CDR3 rearrangement, sequence reads were collapsed and filtered. For each sample, productive Simpson clonality was calculated by taking the square root of Simpson's diversity index across productive rearrangements. The immuneACCESS repertoire file appears here via TCRdb, limited to in-frame rearrangements. These files lack a portion of the clones; in checked studies, under half of the deficit traces to unresolved V genes, and the cause of the others is not known. That table gives V, J and clone size, and the DNA gave D and trimming. Recorded for this sample are 250,000 to 350,000 clones; approximately 84% of them occurred a single time. Roughly 1.6% of the sample comes from the top ten.

The CDR3 has 12 amino acids, counting the end cysteine and phenylalanine. Of the read, only the CDR3 DNA is kept; its 36 bases are in frame from base 1. The germline ends are 10 bases apart after V is trimmed by 7 bases and J by 0 bases. In the germline V gene, CDR1 corresponds to SQVTM and CDR2 to ANQGSEA. At one collaborating source in Seattle, patients were enrolled during active infection and were followed longitudinally through the course of disease. Whole blood was collected in K2EDTA tubes by collaborating institutions according to the institutions' own protocols. For TCRbeta analysis, collaborator samples were shipped as frozen whole blood, as isolated PBMCs, or as DNA extracted from either sample type. Comments on this clone: Its target antigen remains unknown. Base-call qualities are not available, and no considerably larger clone is one nucleotide away.

This TCR came from a human donor with COVID-19, enrolled during active disease. The donor label of this sample is uncertain. Specimen: peripheral blood. The chain was built from TRBV29-1 and TRBJ2-7, and perhaps TRBD1 as D gene, on 5 matching bases. The CDR3 amino acid sequence is: CSAEDTSYEQYF. The bases read TGCAGCGCAGAGGACACCTCCTACGAGCAGTACTTC.